These 4 T cell receptor beta chains originate from one sample sequenced in a study of human T cells and chemical hapten exposure. Noted time point: pre-sensitization, week 0. Documented treatment: therapeutic diphenylcyclopropenone sensitization with weekly scalp DPC. One entry per CDR3 protein, called by TCRdb with MiXCR from the RACE reads. The repertoire holds about 98,000 distinct CDR3 sequences, 11% seen once, with under 4% in the top ten. Here the sequenced sample was whole blood, taken in connection with sensitization to the hapten diphenylcyclopropenone (DPC). The receptors here all came from a woman aged 60-70 years with alopecia areata. Some clones in this sample may be carry-over from other donors' samples.

V is TRBV18 and J is TRBJ1-3, with D perhaps TRBD1 (5 bases). The CDR3 totals 14 residues. The ends were cut back, 1 base at V and 4 bases at J, with 8 bases in the middle. The germline CDR1 and CDR2 sequences are KGHSH and LQKENI. The CDR3 DNA sequence: TGTGCCAGCTCACCACAAGGGGACGGAAACACCATATATTTT. This translates into CASSPQGDGNTIYF.

This clonotype showed up just a few times. The chain links TRBV6-5 to TRBJ2-3; 7 bases are a match to TRBD2. Germline CDR1 and CDR2: MNHEY and SVGAGI. The junction had 6 bases not matched to a gene; V was cut back by 6 bases and J by 6 bases. CDR3 length: 13 residues. CDR3 amino acids: CASRRGSLDTQYF. The CDR3 coding sequence is TGTGCCAGCAGGCGGGGGTCCTTGGATACGCAGTATTTT.

This chain joins TRBV4-1 and TRBJ2-3; a weak D match, TRBD2 (5 bases). Trimming shortened V by 4 bases and J by 2 bases, and 13 bases separated the two germline ends. The germline gives CDR1 MGHRA, CDR2 YSYEKL. This CDR3 is 15 amino acids long. The chain's CDR3 is CASSLAASPTDTQYF. CDR3 nucleotides: TGCGCCAGCAGCCTTGCGGCTAGCCCCACAGATACGCAGTATTTT.

This clonotype was found many times. This sequence joins TRBV9 and TRBJ2-2; TRBD1 matches 7 bases. V was pared by 5 bases and J by 0 bases, with 4 bases of the junction left unmatched. CDR1 and CDR2 (germline): SGDLS, YYNGEE. This CDR3 region has 15 residues. CDR3 nucleotides: TGTGCCAGCAGACTAGGGACAGCGAACACCGGGGAGCTGTTTTTT. This codes for CASRLGTANTGELFF.